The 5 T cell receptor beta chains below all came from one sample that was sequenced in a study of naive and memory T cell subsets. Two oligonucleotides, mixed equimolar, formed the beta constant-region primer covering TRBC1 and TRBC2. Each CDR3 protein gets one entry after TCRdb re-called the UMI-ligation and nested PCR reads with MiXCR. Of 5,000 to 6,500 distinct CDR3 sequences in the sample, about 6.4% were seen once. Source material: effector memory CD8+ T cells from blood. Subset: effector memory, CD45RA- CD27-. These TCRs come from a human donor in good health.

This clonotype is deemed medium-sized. The CDR3 reads CSAKNLAGAINEQFF. The CDR3 DNA reads TGCAGTGCTAAAAATCTAGCGGGGGCGATCAATGAGCAGTTCTTC. This sequence joins TRBV20-1 and TRBJ2-1, with 10 bases matching TRBD2. The CDR3 sequence is 15 residues long. The V gene's germline CDR1 is DFQATT and CDR2 SNEGSKA (reference sequence). The V and J ends lost 4 bases and 6 bases, in that order; junction bases with no gene match: 9.

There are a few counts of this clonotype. CDR3 protein: CASSTGGLGYNEQFF. CDR3 bases: TGTGCCAGTAGTACAGGGGGCCTCGGGTACAATGAGCAGTTCTTC. The chain is built from TRBV19 and TRBJ2-1; the match to TRBD1 covers 8 bases. Per germline, CDR1 LNHDA and CDR2 SQIVND (reference sequence). The J segment lost 4 bases and the V segment lost 4 bases, leaving 6 bases of the junction unmatched. The CDR3 loop spans 15 amino acids.

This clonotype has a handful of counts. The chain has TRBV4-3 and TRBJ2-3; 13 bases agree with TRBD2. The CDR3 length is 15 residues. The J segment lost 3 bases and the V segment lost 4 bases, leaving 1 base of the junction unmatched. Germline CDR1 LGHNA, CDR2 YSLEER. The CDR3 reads CASSLGLAGTDTQYF. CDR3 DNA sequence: TGCGCCAGCAGCCTGGGACTAGCGGGGACAGATACGCAGTATTTT.

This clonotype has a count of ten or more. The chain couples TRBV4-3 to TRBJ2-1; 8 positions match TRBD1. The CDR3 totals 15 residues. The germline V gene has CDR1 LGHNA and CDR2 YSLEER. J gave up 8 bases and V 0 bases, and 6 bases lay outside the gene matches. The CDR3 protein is CASSQDRTGRDEQFF. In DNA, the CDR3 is TGCGCCAGCAGCCAAGACCGGACAGGGCGGGATGAGCAGTTCTTC.

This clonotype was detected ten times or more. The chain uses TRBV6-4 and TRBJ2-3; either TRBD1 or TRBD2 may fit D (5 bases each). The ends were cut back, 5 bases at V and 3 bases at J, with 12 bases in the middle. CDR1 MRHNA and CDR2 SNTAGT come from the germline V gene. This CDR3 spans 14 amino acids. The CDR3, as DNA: TGTGCCAGCAGTAGGACCGGGACGACAGATACGCAGTATTTT. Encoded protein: CASSRTGTTDTQYF.